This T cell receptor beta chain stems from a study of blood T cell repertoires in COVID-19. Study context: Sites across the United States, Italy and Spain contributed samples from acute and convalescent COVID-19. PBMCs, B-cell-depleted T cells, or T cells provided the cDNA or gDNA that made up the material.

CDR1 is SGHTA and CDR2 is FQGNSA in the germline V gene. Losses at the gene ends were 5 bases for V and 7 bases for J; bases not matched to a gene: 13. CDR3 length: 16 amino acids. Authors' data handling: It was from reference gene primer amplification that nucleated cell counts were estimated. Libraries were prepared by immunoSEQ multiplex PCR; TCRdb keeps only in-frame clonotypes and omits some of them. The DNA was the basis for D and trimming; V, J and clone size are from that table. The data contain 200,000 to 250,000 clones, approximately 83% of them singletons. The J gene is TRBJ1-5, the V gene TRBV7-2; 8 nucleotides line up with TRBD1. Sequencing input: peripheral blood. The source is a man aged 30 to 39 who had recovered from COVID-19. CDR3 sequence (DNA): TGTGCCAGCAGCCCAAGTCAGGGGGCAACTTACCAGCCCCAGCATTTT. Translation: CASSPSQGATYQPQHF.